Following are 8 T cell receptor beta chains from one sample sequenced in a study of cytomegalovirus exposure and HLA in healthy donors. In the PCR, 60 Vbeta and 13 Jbeta primers were used. Here immunoSEQ multiplex PCR was the method, and the copy in TCRdb shows in-frame clones only, minus some. Of about 150,000 clones in the sample, 75% to 85% were seen once. The sequenced material came from PBMCs. The source of these receptors is a man between 50 and 59 years old in good health and CMV-seropositive.

The V and J genes are TRBV5-1 and TRBJ1-1, with no clear D. V was clipped by 4 bases and J by 1 base, with 8 bases between them. The V gene's germline CDR1 is SGHRS and CDR2 YFSETQ. The CDR3 consists of 13 residues. The CDR3: CASSVLANTEAFF. In DNA form, the CDR3 reads TGCGCCAGCAGCGTGCTGGCGAACACTGAAGCTTTCTTT.

This chain uses TRBV5-1 with TRBJ1-4; 7 bases map to TRBD1. The CDR3 sequence is 18 residues long. Germline V gene lookup returns CDR1 SGHRS and CDR2 YFSETQ. V dropped 4 bases and J dropped 0; count of bases not matched to a gene: 12. CDR3 loop: CASSPGQPIVATNEKLFF. The CDR3 DNA reads as TGCGCCAGCAGCCCGGGACAGCCGATCGTTGCAACTAATGAAAAACTGTTTTTT.

The rearrangement uses TRBV11-2 and TRBJ1-5, with TRBD1 identical over 12 bases. The CDR3 totals 17 residues. Germline CDR1 SGHAT, CDR2 FQNNGV. V lost 8 bases and J lost 3; bases outside the gene matches: 11. The CDR3 reads CASGPRGTGGFNQPQHF. The DNA of the CDR3 is TGTGCCAGCGGGCCAAGGGGGACAGGGGGCTTCAATCAGCCCCAGCATTTT.

This clone was seen a handful of times. J is TRBJ2-4 and V is TRBV23-1; TRBD1 might be the D (6 bases). TRBV23-1 is classed as an ORF, of uncertain function. The CDR3 is 18 residues long. The V end lost 7 bases, the J end lost 0 bases, and 22 bases lay between the germline ends. The CDR3 DNA follows: TGCGCCAGCAATCTCAGGGTACGTGGGGGCTCAGCCAAAAACATTCAGTACTTC. Amino acid sequence: CASNLRVRGGSAKNIQYF.

V is TRBV29-1 and J is TRBJ1-2; D gene ambiguous. V was clipped by 3 bases and J by 0 bases, with 8 bases between them. Germline lookup yields CDR1 SQVTM and CDR2 ANQGSEA. The CDR3 consists of 13 residues. The CDR3: CSVEGTANYGYTF. The CDR3 bases are TGCAGCGTTGAGGGCACAGCTAACTATGGCTACACCTTC.

V usage is TRBV6-5 and J usage is TRBJ1-2; 7 bases are a match to TRBD1. CDR1 is MNHEY and CDR2 is SVGAGI in the germline V gene. The CDR3 is made up of 13 amino acids. V lost 6 bases, J lost 5 bases, and 6 bases stayed unmatched. The CDR3 spells CASSVGTAYGYTF. In DNA, the CDR3 is TGTGCCAGCAGCGTTGGGACAGCTTATGGCTACACCTTC.

The CDR3 reads CASSRGTAVNTEAFF. The CDR3 region has the DNA TGCGCCAGCAGCCGCGGGACAGCCGTTAACACTGAAGCTTTCTTT. V and J are TRBV4-1 and TRBJ1-1; 7 positions match TRBD1. CDR1 is MGHRA, CDR2 YSYEKL, per germline. V shed 4 bases and J 2 bases; nucleotides not matched to a gene: 7. The CDR3 extends over 15 amino acids.

The V gene is TRBV6-4, the J gene TRBJ1-6; 8 nucleotides match TRBD1. The V gene end was trimmed by 4 bases and the J gene end by 8 bases; junction bases not matched to a gene: 7. The CDR3 has 15 amino acids. Germline V lookup: CDR1 MRHNA, CDR2 SNTAGT. The DNA of the CDR3 is TGTGCCAGCAGTGCAGGGACAGGCCCCTATTCACCCCTCCACTTT. This encodes CASSAGTGPYSPLHF.